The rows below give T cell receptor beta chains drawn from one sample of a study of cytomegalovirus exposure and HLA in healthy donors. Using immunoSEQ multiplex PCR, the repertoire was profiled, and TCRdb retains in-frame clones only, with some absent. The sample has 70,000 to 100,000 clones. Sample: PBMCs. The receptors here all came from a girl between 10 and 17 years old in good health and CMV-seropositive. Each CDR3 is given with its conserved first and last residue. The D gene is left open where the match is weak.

DNA: TGTGCCAGCAGCATGGGACAGGGGAACGTCCCTACCCAGTACTTC
CDR3: CASSMGQGNVPTQYF
J: TRBJ2-5
D: TRBD1
V: TRBV9

DNA: TGTGCCTGGAGTCCCGGTGGACAGGGCTCTGGAAACACCATATATTTT
CDR3: CAWSPGGQGSGNTIYF
J: TRBJ1-3
D: TRBD1
V: TRBV30

DNA: TGTGCCAGCAGCTGGACCCTAGCGGGGGGCACAGATACGCAGTATTTT
CDR3: CASSWTLAGGTDTQYF
J: TRBJ2-3
D: TRBD2
V: TRBV5-6

DNA: TGTGCCAGCAGCCAGCCCACTAGCGAAGAGACCCAGTACTTC
CDR3: CASSQPTSEETQYF
J: TRBJ2-5
D: TRBD2
V: TRBV5-6

DNA: TGTGCCAGTAGTCCGCGAGGACAGGAAAATCAGCCCCAGCATTTT
CDR3: CASSPRGQENQPQHF
J: TRBJ1-5
D: TRBD1
V: TRBV19

DNA: TGCGCCAGCAGCCAAGGCATGGGGGGTCTTGAAGCTTTCTTT
CDR3: CASSQGMGGLEAFF
J: TRBJ1-1
D: NA
V: TRBV4-1

DNA: TGTGCCAGCTCACCAGACAGGGCCGGGAGTGGTTCACCCCTCCACTTT
CDR3: CASSPDRAGSGSPLHF
J: TRBJ1-6
D: TRBD1
V: TRBV18

DNA: TGTGCCAGCAGTATAATGAGACAGGGGTCTAAGCACGCTGAAGCTTTCTTT
CDR3: CASSIMRQGSKHAEAFF
J: TRBJ1-1
D: TRBD1
V: TRBV4-2

DNA: TGTGCCAGCAGCTACGGGGGGGGACTCTATAATTCACCCCTCCACTTT
CDR3: CASSYGGGLYNSPLHF
J: TRBJ1-6
D: NA
V: TRBV7-2

DNA: TGTGCCAGCAGCCCCGAGGTTCCAGGGGATACGGAGACCCAGTACTTC
CDR3: CASSPEVPGDTETQYF
J: TRBJ2-5
D: NA
V: TRBV5-6

DNA: TGTGCCTGGAGTGTTGGAGGGCTGGGGGAGCAGTTCTTC
CDR3: CAWSVGGLGEQFF
J: TRBJ2-1
D: NA
V: TRBV30

DNA: TGTGCCAGCAGTTTAGGCTGGGAGGATCCCCAGTACTTC
CDR3: CASSLGWEDPQYF
J: TRBJ2-5
D: NA
V: TRBV27

DNA: TGTGCCAGCAGCTTAGGTAGCGGGGGGGCTGGGGACGAGCAGTACTTC
CDR3: CASSLGSGGAGDEQYF
J: TRBJ2-7
D: TRBD2
V: TRBV11-2

DNA: TGCGCCAGCAGCTTCGGGGGAGATACGCAGTATTTT
CDR3: CASSFGGDTQYF
J: TRBJ2-3
D: NA
V: TRBV5-1

DNA: TGCGCCAGCAGCCAATGGCCCGGGAAGAATAATTCACCCCTCCACTTT
CDR3: CASSQWPGKNNSPLHF
J: TRBJ1-6
D: NA
V: TRBV4-1

DNA: TGCGCCAGCAGCTGGGGACAGGAGGGTGGCTACACCTTC
CDR3: CASSWGQEGGYTF
J: TRBJ1-2
D: TRBD1
V: TRBV5-1

DNA: TGCAGCGTCCCCGGACAGAATGGCTACACCTTC
CDR3: CSVPGQNGYTF
J: TRBJ1-2
D: NA
V: TRBV29-1

DNA: TGCGCCAGCAGCCAATCCTCGACTCCTGCAGATACGCAGTATTTT
CDR3: CASSQSSTPADTQYF
J: TRBJ2-3
D: NA
V: TRBV4-3

DNA: TGTGCCAGCAGGGCCAGGGAAGTGGAGCAGTTCTTC
CDR3: CASRAREVEQFF
J: TRBJ2-1
D: NA
V: TRBV28

DNA: TGTGCCAGCAGCTTAACGGGGGGTAGATCTCGCTATGAAACTAGCACAGATACGCAGTATTTT
CDR3: CASSLTGGRSRYETSTDTQYF
J: TRBJ2-3
D: TRBD2
V: TRBV7-6

DNA: TGTGCCAGCAGCTTGTTTGGCAGTAGCAATCAGCCCCAGCATTTT
CDR3: CASSLFGSSNQPQHF
J: TRBJ1-5
D: NA
V: TRBV5-6

DNA: TGTGCCAGCAGCTGGGGACAGGGCTTCTCTGGAAACACCATATATTTT
CDR3: CASSWGQGFSGNTIYF
J: TRBJ1-3
D: TRBD1
V: TRBV7-6

DNA: TGTGCCAGCAGTACCTCGAGAGCGGAGCCCCAGCATTTT
CDR3: CASSTSRAEPQHF
J: TRBJ1-5
D: NA
V: TRBV2

DNA: TGTGCCAGCAGCTTACCGGGACTAGCGGGCAATGAGCAGTTCTTC
CDR3: CASSLPGLAGNEQFF
J: TRBJ2-1
D: TRBD2
V: TRBV11-3

DNA: TGTGCCAGCAACCGGACAGGGGGCCAAACTGAAGCTTTCTTT
CDR3: CASNRTGGQTEAFF
J: TRBJ1-1
D: TRBD1
V: TRBV7-9

DNA: TGTGCCAGCAGTGCAGGGGCTGGAAACACCATATATTTT
CDR3: CASSAGAGNTIYF
J: TRBJ1-3
D: NA
V: TRBV6-1

DNA: TGTGCCAGCAGCTTGTTTGGGGGCAGGGGTTCACCCCTCCACTTT
CDR3: CASSLFGGRGSPLHF
J: TRBJ1-6
D: NA
V: TRBV5-8

DNA: TGCGCCAGCAGCTTGTCAATTTGGACAGGGCTGGGAGAAGCTTTCTTT
CDR3: CASSLSIWTGLGEAFF
J: TRBJ1-1
D: TRBD1
V: TRBV5-1

DNA: TGTGCCATCAGGGTACAGGATGAAGCTTTCTTT
CDR3: CAIRVQDEAFF
J: TRBJ1-1
D: NA
V: TRBV10-3

DNA: TGTGCCATCAGTCAACTAGCGGGGGGGCAGAATGAGCAGTTCTTC
CDR3: CAISQLAGGQNEQFF
J: TRBJ2-1
D: TRBD2
V: TRBV10-3

DNA: TGCGCCAGCAGCCCCTCAATTCAGGGGACCTTAATCTCTGGAAACACCATATATTTT
CDR3: CASSPSIQGTLISGNTIYF
J: TRBJ1-3
D: NA
V: TRBV4-1

DNA: TGCGCCAGCAGCCAGGCAAGCGGGGGGCGCACAGATACGCAGTATTTT
CDR3: CASSQASGGRTDTQYF
J: TRBJ2-3
D: TRBD2
V: TRBV4-1

DNA: TGTGCCAGCAGCTTAGCGCTTGGCAGCTCTGGAAACACCATATATTTT
CDR3: CASSLALGSSGNTIYF
J: TRBJ1-3
D: NA
V: TRBV7-9

DNA: TGTGCCAGCAGCTTGGTTCCTCGGGACAGGGGTTTTTCTAGCGTCTCTGGCTACACCTTC
CDR3: CASSLVPRDRGFSSVSGYTF
J: TRBJ1-2
D: TRBD1
V: TRBV5-8

DNA: TGTGCCAGTAGTATCACTAGCGGGGCCAATGAGCAGTTCTTC
CDR3: CASSITSGANEQFF
J: TRBJ2-1
D: TRBD2
V: TRBV19

DNA: TGCGCCAGCAGCCAAGGACAGGGATATGAGCAGTTCTTC
CDR3: CASSQGQGYEQFF
J: TRBJ2-1
D: TRBD1
V: TRBV4-3

DNA: TGTGCCAGCAGTTTTTATAGGGGGGGGAACCAGCCCCAGCATTTT
CDR3: CASSFYRGGNQPQHF
J: TRBJ1-5
D: NA
V: TRBV6-1

DNA: TGTGCCAGCAGCTTAGGGATCGACAGGGAGCTGTTTTTT
CDR3: CASSLGIDRELFF
J: TRBJ2-2
D: NA
V: TRBV7-2

DNA: TGTGCCAGCTCGACAGGCTATGGCTACACCTTC
CDR3: CASSTGYGYTF
J: TRBJ1-2
D: NA
V: TRBV18

DNA: TGTGCCAGCAGTGCCCGGACAGGGAGATCCTACGAGCAGTACTTC
CDR3: CASSARTGRSYEQYF
J: TRBJ2-7
D: TRBD1
V: TRBV6-1

DNA: TGTGCCAGCAGCTTAGGTGTTGGGGGCACTGAAGATTTCTTT
CDR3: CASSLGVGGTEDFF
J: TRBJ1-1
D: NA
V: TRBV7-2